This TCR beta chain was found in a study of blood T cell repertoires in COVID-19. The overall study: Samples came from the United States, Italy and Spain, spanning acute and convalescent COVID-19. PBMCs, B-cell-depleted T cells, or T cells provided the cDNA or gDNA that made up the material.

V lost 1 base and J 5 bases, leaving 10 bases between the germline ends. The germline CDR1 and CDR2 sequences are SGHDT and YYEEEE. The CDR3 totals 13 residues. Authors' analysis steps: Estimation of nucleated cell counts relied on the amplification of reference gene primers. Assay: immunoSEQ multiplex PCR; the TCRdb copy retains only in-frame clones and omits some. V, J and clone size derive from that table, while D and trimming were established from the DNA sequence. The sample yields roughly 200,000 clones, 88% seen once. This chain links TRBV5-6 with TRBJ2-7, with D perhaps TRBD1 (5 bases). The receptor comes from a man between 18 and 35 years old with active or convalescent COVID-19. The sample taken for sequencing was peripheral blood. CDR3 in DNA: TGTGCCAGCAGCTTGAGGGGTTGGGACGAGCAGTACTTC. Protein product: CASSLRGWDEQYF.